This entry is about one TCR beta chain. The sample is drawn from a study of blood T cell repertoires in COVID-19. Across the study: Whether acute or convalescent, the COVID-19 samples came from the United States, Italy and Spain. T cells, B-cell-depleted T cells, or PBMCs provided the cDNA or gDNA that served as material.

CDR1 and CDR2 (germline): KGHSH, LQKENI. CDR3 size: 14 residues. Trimming took off 5 bases at V and 3 bases at J, with 12 bases between the two ends. The assay was immunoSEQ multiplex PCR, and TCRdb's table has in-frame clones only and misses some. Here the sample spans fewer than 500,000 clones, around 88% being singletons. The chain combines TRBV18 with TRBJ2-3; TRBD1 might be the D (6 bases). Sequenced: peripheral blood. This receptor was identified in a woman in her 30s with acute or convalescent COVID-19. CDR3 coding DNA: TGTGCCAGCTCAAAGACAGGTGATACAGATACGCAGTATTTT. It codes for CASSKTGDTDTQYF.